Presented here are 15 T cell receptor beta chains from one specimen sequenced in a study of blood T cell repertoires in COVID-19. Using immunoSEQ multiplex PCR, the repertoire was profiled, and TCRdb retains in-frame clones only, with some absent. This sample has approximately 270,000 clones, with 86% found just once. The sequencing input was peripheral blood. The receptors shown here come from a man aged 40-55 years with active or convalescent COVID-19.

This rearrangement joins TRBV7-2 to TRBJ2-2, with TRBD2 identical over 7 bases. This CDR3 has 15 residues. Germline-derived CDR1 and CDR2 are SGHTA and FQGNSA. The V and J ends lost 3 bases and 6 bases, in that order; junction bases with no gene match: 7. CDR3 amino acids: CASSFSTSRAGELFF. CDR3 DNA: TGTGCCAGCAGCTTCTCGACTAGCCGGGCCGGGGAGCTGTTTTTT.

This chain connects TRBV4-1 to TRBJ2-3; 8 nucleotides line up with TRBD2. In germline, CDR1 is MGHRA, CDR2 YSYEKL. The V gene end was trimmed by 3 bases and the J gene end by 3 bases; junction bases not matched to a gene: 5. The CDR3 length is 15 residues. The CDR3 reads CASSHPGGGTDTQYF. DNA of the CDR3: TGCGCCAGCAGCCATCCGGGCGGGGGGACAGATACGCAGTATTTT.

V and J are TRBV2 and TRBJ2-5, with 8 bases identical to TRBD1. Trimming cost V 5 bases and J 2 bases; bases outside gene matches: 10. The germline gives CDR1 SNHLY, CDR2 FYNNEI. The CDR3 has 16 residues. This CDR3 reads CASSSVPGQDQETQYF. The CDR3 region has the DNA TGTGCCAGCAGTTCCGTCCCGGGACAGGATCAAGAGACCCAGTACTTC.

The V gene is TRBV9, the J gene TRBJ1-4, with no clear D. Trimming took off 4 bases at V and 4 bases at J, with 14 bases between the two ends. Germline assignment: CDR1 SGDLS and CDR2 YYNGEE. This CDR3 spans 15 amino acids. The CDR3 DNA is TGTGCCAGCAGCTCAGAGGGAGTCCGTAATGAAAAACTGTTTTTT. Translating it yields CASSSEGVRNEKLFF.

This chain connects TRBV28 to TRBJ2-1, with TRBD2 identical over 11 bases. The CDR3 has 16 residues. Germline-derived CDR1 and CDR2 are MDHEN and SYDVKM. The junction had 5 bases not matched to a gene; V was cut back by 4 bases and J by 3 bases. This chain's CDR3 is CASSSLAGGNYNEQFF. The CDR3 nucleotides read TGTGCCAGCAGTTCCTTAGCGGGGGGGAACTACAATGAGCAGTTCTTC.

CDR3 sequence reads: CASSLDRDRDYNEQFF. CDR3 nucleotides: TGTGCCAGCAGCCTAGACCGGGACAGGGACTACAATGAGCAGTTCTTC. The rearrangement uses TRBV7-2 and TRBJ2-1, with 9 bases lining up with TRBD1. Losses at the gene ends were 5 bases for V and 3 bases for J; bases not matched to a gene: 8. The germline V gene encodes CDR1 SGHTA and CDR2 FQGNSA. There are 16 residues in the CDR3. Supplemented by reference TRBV7-2 and TRBJ2-1, the full variable domain reads GAGVSQSPSNKVTEKGKDVELRCDPISGHTALYWYRQSLGQGLEFLIYFQGNSAPDKSGLPSDRFSAERTGGSVSTLTIQRTQQEDSAVYLCASSLDRDRDYNEQFFGPGTRLTVL.

V gene TRBV5-8 combines with J gene TRBJ1-1; D might be TRBD1 (6 bases). Germline CDR1 reads SGHTS; CDR2 reads YDEGEE. V was cut by 4 bases and J by 3 bases, with 16 bases left in between. This CDR3 is built from 15 residues. CDR3 DNA: TGTGCCAGCAGCGCCTACAGGGTCGGGGACACTGAAGCTTTCTTT. Translated: CASSAYRVGDTEAFF.

V usage is TRBV6-5 and J usage is TRBJ2-3; no clear D gene. Trimming cost V 6 bases and J 1 base, with 8 bases left between them. Germline values: CDR1 MNHEY, CDR2 SVGAGI. This CDR3 spans 13 amino acids. The CDR3 coding sequence is TGTGCCAGCAGGGTAGTAGGCACAGATACGCAGTATTTT. This codes for CASRVVGTDTQYF.

The gene calls are TRBV10-3 and TRBJ1-2; D is uncertain. V lost 3 bases to trimming and J lost 5 bases, with 4 bases between them. The CDR3 has 11 residues. Germline V gene sequence: CDR1 ENHRY, CDR2 SYGVKD. CDR3 DNA: TGTGCCATCAGTGACGGTTATGGCTACACCTTC. This encodes CAISDGYGYTF.

The chain carries TRBV4-1 and TRBJ1-1; 8 bases are shared with TRBD1. The CDR3 is 19 residues long. The junction had 14 bases not matched to a gene; V was cut back by 1 base and J by 1 base. CDR1 and CDR2 from the germline V gene are MGHRA and YSYEKL. The CDR3 nucleotides are TGCGCCAGCAGCCAAGCGGGCGGACAGGGCGTCGTTCAGAACACTGAAGCTTTCTTT. Residues: CASSQAGGQGVVQNTEAFF.

The chain combines TRBV6-5 with TRBJ2-7; D is uncertain. Germline V gene data show CDR1 as MNHEY and CDR2 as SVGAGI. V dropped 7 bases and J dropped 4 bases, with 14 bases sitting between them. This CDR3 has 13 amino acids. The CDR3 loop is CASTPKIAYEQYF. CDR3 coding DNA: TGTGCCAGCACCCCAAAAATAGCTTACGAGCAGTACTTC.

This sequence joins TRBV5-6 and TRBJ2-3, with 7 positions matching TRBD2. CDR1 is SGHDT and CDR2 is YYEEEE in the germline V gene. Germline trimming cut 0 bases from V and 8 bases from J; bases unmatched to any gene: 12. This CDR3 has 16 amino acids. The CDR3 sequence: CASSLATSVLGGTQYF. The DNA of the CDR3 is TGTGCCAGCAGCTTGGCTACTAGCGTCCTTGGGGGTACGCAGTATTTT.

This clone is a singleton in its sample. This rearrangement joins TRBV3-1 (or the pseudogene TRBV3-2) to TRBJ1-6; D may be TRBD1 (6 bases). CDR3 length: 14 amino acids. V was cut by 4 bases and J by 8 bases, with 12 bases left in between. Germline values: CDR1 LGHDT, CDR2 YNNKEL (reference sequence). CDR3 sequence (DNA): TGTGCCAGCAGCCCAGGGGCGGCTGATTCACCCCTCCACTTT. Translation gives CASSPGAADSPLHF.

The genes are TRBV7-2 and TRBJ2-2; 10 bases align to TRBD2. Losses at the gene ends were 4 bases for V and 0 bases for J; bases not matched to a gene: 5. Germline-derived CDR1 and CDR2 are SGHTA and FQGNSA. The CDR3 is 17 amino acids. CDR3 loop: CASSSELAGANTGELFF. CDR3 bases: TGTGCCAGCAGCTCCGAGCTAGCGGGGGCGAACACCGGGGAGCTGTTTTTT.

CDR3 coding DNA: TGTGCTAGTGGTTCGACAGGGTACACCGGGGAGCTGTTTTTT. This gives the protein CASGSTGYTGELFF. V and J are TRBV12-5 and TRBJ2-2, with 7 positions matching TRBD1. V trimming: 4 bases; J trimming: 3 bases; junction bases outside the gene matches: 2. CDR3 size: 14 residues. Germline V gene data show CDR1 as LGHNT and CDR2 as FRNRAP.